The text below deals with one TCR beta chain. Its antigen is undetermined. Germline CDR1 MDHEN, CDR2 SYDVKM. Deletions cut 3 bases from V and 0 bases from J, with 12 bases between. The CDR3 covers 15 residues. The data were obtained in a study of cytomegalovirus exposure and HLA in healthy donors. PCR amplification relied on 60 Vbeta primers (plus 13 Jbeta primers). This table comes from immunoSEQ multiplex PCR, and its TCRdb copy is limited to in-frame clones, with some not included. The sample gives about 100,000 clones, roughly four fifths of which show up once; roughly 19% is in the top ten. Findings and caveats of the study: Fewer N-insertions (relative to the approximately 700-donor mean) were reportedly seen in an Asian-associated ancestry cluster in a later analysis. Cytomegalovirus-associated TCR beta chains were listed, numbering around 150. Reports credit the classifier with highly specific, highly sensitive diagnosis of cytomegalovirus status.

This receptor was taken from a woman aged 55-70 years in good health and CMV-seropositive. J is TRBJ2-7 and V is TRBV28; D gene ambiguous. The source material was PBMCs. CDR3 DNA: TGTGCCAGCAGTTTTATACCGCAGAACTCCTACGAGCAGTACTTC. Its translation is CASSFIPQNSYEQYF.